The T cell receptor (beta chain) under discussion was sequenced for a study of T cells in localized non-small cell lung cancer. With respect to this clone: Its antigen is as yet unknown.

Some clones are missing from TCRdb's copy, which holds only in-frame ones; the method was immunoSEQ multiplex PCR. The profile shows tens of thousands of clones, roughly 90% of them singletons. Study conclusions and caveats: Uninvolved adjacent lung showed the highest T cell clonality, exceeding tumor. Only one tumor region went through sequencing, so heterogeneity may still be there. A median of about 50 clones ranked among the top 100 in tumor appeared in adjacent lung. A higher density of T cells in blood coincided with extended overall survival.

V dropped 7 bases and J dropped 0; count of bases not matched to a gene: 5. The CDR3 loop spans 14 amino acids. Per the germline V gene, CDR1 is SNHLY and CDR2 is FYNNEI. This specimen consisted of PBMCs, obtained before any cancer treatment. This TCR was sampled from a man between 40 and 69 years old with stage II lung adenocarcinoma. The chain joins TRBV2 to TRBJ1-1; 7 nucleotides agree with TRBD1. DNA of the CDR3: TGTGCCAGCACCGGACAGGCGATGAACACTGAAGCTTTCTTT. Translated: CASTGQAMNTEAFF.